The source of this T cell receptor beta chain is a study of identical twins (dated by TCRdb to the mid-2010s). Broadly, across the study: TCR alpha and beta repertoires from monozygotic twins, unrelated adults of various ages and cord blood were deep-sequenced to test whether fetal clonotypes persist. To rule out contamination, replicate twin experiments were performed at different times with different library preparation protocols.

General conclusions and limits of the study: Zero-insertion analyses could be partly confounded by invariant T cells such as MAIT and iNKT, although diverse VJ usage argued against such confounding for most clonotypes. Out-of-frame TCR alpha sharing in monozygotic twins was systematically underestimated by recombination models, whereas sharing between unrelated individuals was in agreement with the recombination models. Excess twin sharing in beta out-of-frame sequences was weaker because fewer shared sequences lowered the signal-to-noise ratio. Because the same donors could not be followed over many years, the conclusions relied on cross-sectional statistical analysis. Out-of-frame TCR alpha sequences shared between twins showed an excess of low generation-probability sequences compared with coincidental sharing between unrelated individuals. Fewer insertions were carried by abundant cord blood beta clonotypes, a similar but weaker trend appeared in young adult naive repertoires, and no such trend appeared in memory repertoires.

This clonotype was seen at least ten times. Its antigen remains unidentified. No clone much larger than this one lies a single base away; base qualities are absent. Every donor was a healthy Caucasian. Using Miltenyi CD45RO+ enrichment and human naive T-cell isolation kits, memory (CD45RO+) and naive T cells were isolated from PBMC. The library was prepared using 5' RACE. Data came from an Illumina HiSeq 2000. A universal primer binding site was introduced by template switching, and a unique molecular identifier was present in the final cDNA, enabling accurate counting of TCR cDNA molecules. First-strand cDNA for TCR alpha and beta chains was synthesized from specific primers in the conserved constant-segment region. To control for contamination, every cDNA library was double barcoded, receiving both a SMART-Mk sample barcode and Illumina barcodes. TruSeq adapter sequences, together with Illumina sample barcodes, were added in two successive PCR steps. Sequencing of the TCR alpha and beta cDNA libraries was done on the Illumina HiSeq platform using custom primers. The paper's processing steps were these. MiGEC was used to process raw reads and extract unique molecular identifiers, and MiXCR was used to find CDR3 positions. For each individual, recombination models were inferred using an EM algorithm with the repgenHMM and IGoR tools. Shared clonotype analysis was performed with the tcR package in R, normalizing sharing by the product of cloneset sizes. To study raw recombination free of thymic and clonal selection effects, out-of-frame nonproductive sequences were analyzed. The public reads were run again by TCRdb, first through fastp at Q25 and then through MiXCR, and only productive beta chains were kept. Every CDR3 protein is listed once, alongside the most common genes and DNA of its rows. None of the V and J calls come from the authors' own analysis; TCRdb made them. Here the sample has roughly 250,000 distinct CDR3 sequences; over 12% occur a single time. The ten largest account for around 9% of the sample.

The origin of this receptor is a woman between 18 and 29 years old in good health. Specimen: memory (CD45RO+) T cells sorted from blood. What this sample's cell subset or site label stands for: CD45RO+ enriched T cells.

The CDR3 region has the sequence CASSLIPGATANEQFF. The DNA is as follows: TGTGCCAGCAGCTTAATCCCAGGGGCGACTGCCAATGAGCAGTTCTTC. The sequence links TRBV7-3 to TRBJ2-1; perhaps TRBD1 is the D gene, with 6 bases matching. CDR1 and CDR2 are read off the germline V gene as SGHTA and FQGTGA. The CDR3 numbers 16 residues from cysteine through phenylalanine. The CDR3 DNA has 48 bases and is translated from base 1. Cut back by 1 base and 6 bases, the V and J ends lie 16 bases apart.